This paragraph covers one TCR beta chain sequence. Looked up from germline, CDR1 is SGHVS and CDR2 is FQNEAQ. Trimming removed 2 bases at V and 4 bases at J, with 12 bases between. The CDR3 sequence is 14 residues long. This specimen belongs to a study of long-term antiretroviral therapy in people with HIV. The libraries were made with immunoSEQ v3.0 at survey level. Sequencing used immunoSEQ multiplex PCR; TCRdb keeps in-frame clones, though not all of them. Here the sample spans around 28,000 clones, over 70% being singletons. Here the sequenced sample was unsorted PBMCs, taken 2.8 years after starting antiretroviral therapy. This rearrangement joins TRBV7-8 to TRBJ2-7; D tentatively reads TRBD1 or TRBD2 (5 bases each). The TCR was taken from a man under 40 with HIV. DNA of the CDR3: TGTGCCAGCAGCTTAATTCTGGGGGAATACGAGCAGTACTTC. It specifies CASSLILGEYEQYF. The full variable domain, its missing parts supplied by reference TRBV7-8 and TRBJ2-7, is GAGVSQSPRYKVAKRGQDVALRCDPISGHVSLFWYQQALGQGPEFLTYFQNEAQLDKSGLPSDRFFAERPEGSVSTLKIQRTQQEDSAVYLCASSLILGEYEQYFGPGTRLTVT.